A single sample is the source of the 7 T cell receptor beta chains below, sequenced in a study of CD8+ T cells in alopecia areata. Extracted RNA was reverse transcribed, and the resulting cDNA served as sequencing template. This table comes from immunoSEQ multiplex PCR, and its TCRdb copy is limited to in-frame clones, with some not included. Here the sample spans under 200,000 clones, about two thirds being singletons. Treatment denoted: oral pan-JAK inhibitor, 5-10 mg twice daily. The material sequenced was CD4+ T cells sorted from blood, taken at week 4, from a patient treated with tofacitinib. Source of these receptors: a human donor with alopecia areata.

This sequence joins TRBV5-1 and TRBJ2-2; 8 positions match TRBD1. Germline V gene sequence: CDR1 SGHRS, CDR2 YFSETQ. The CDR3 sequence is 14 residues long. V gave up 4 bases and J gave up 1 base; unmatched junction bases: 0. In DNA form, the CDR3 reads TGCGCCAGCAGCGGGACAGGGAACACCGGGGAGCTGTTTTTT. Translating it yields CASSGTGNTGELFF.

The V call is TRBV29-1, the J call TRBJ2-1, with TRBD1 matching over 7 bases. The CDR3 contains 14 residues. V trimming: 3 bases; J trimming: 6 bases; junction bases outside the gene matches: 8. Germline V gene lookup returns CDR1 SQVTM and CDR2 ANQGSEA. CDR3: CSVDSRTGPNEQFF. The CDR3 DNA reads TGCAGCGTTGATTCCCGGACAGGCCCCAATGAGCAGTTCTTC.

The chain uses TRBV29-1 and TRBJ2-5; 12 bases match TRBD2. Per the germline V gene, CDR1 is SQVTM and CDR2 is ANQGSEA. The CDR3 is 13 residues long. Losses at the gene ends were 7 bases for V and 5 bases for J; bases not matched to a gene: 5. This CDR3 is CSAGLAGLETQYF. The DNA for the CDR3 is TGCAGCGCTGGACTAGCGGGGCTGGAGACCCAGTACTTC.

V and J are TRBV7-2 and TRBJ2-5, with TRBD2 matching 10 bases. Germline values: CDR1 SGHTA, CDR2 FQGNSA. CDR3 length: 14 amino acids. Trimming cost V 5 bases and J 4 bases; bases outside gene matches: 4. The CDR3 spells CASSQTSGVETQYF. As DNA, the CDR3 is TGTGCCAGCAGCCAAACTAGCGGGGTAGAGACCCAGTACTTC.

V gene TRBV7-2 combines with J gene TRBJ2-5; D is tentatively TRBD1 or TRBD2 (6 bases each). With 6 bases removed from V and 5 bases from J, the gap between germline ends came to 13 bases. This CDR3 is 13 amino acids long. The germline V gene encodes CDR1 SGHTA and CDR2 FQGNSA. DNA of the CDR3: TGTGCCAGCAGGAGGGGGGCTGGGGAGACCCAGTACTTC. Its translation: CASRRGAGETQYF. Drawing the rest from reference TRBV7-2 and TRBJ2-5, the complete variable domain is GAGVSQSPSNKVTEKGKDVELRCDPISGHTALYWYRQSLGQGLEFLIYFQGNSAPDKSGLPSDRFSAERTGGSVSTLTIQRTQQEDSAVYLCASRRGAGETQYFGPGTRLLVL.

The gene calls are TRBV30 and TRBJ2-3; 13 bases align to TRBD2. The V segment lost 2 bases and the J segment 9 bases; nucleotides outside the gene matches: 8. This CDR3 comprises 15 residues. CDR1 and CDR2 from the germline V gene are GTSNPN and SVGIG (reference sequence). CDR3 DNA: TGTGCCTGGAGTCCTATCGGGACTAGCGGGGTGACGCAGTATTTT. This sequence encodes CAWSPIGTSGVTQYF.

This clone was counted a single time. The DNA of the CDR3 is TGTGCCAGCAGCTCCGGGGCATACGAGCAGTACTTC. This sequence encodes CASSSGAYEQYF. This chain links TRBV7-9 with TRBJ2-7; D assignment may be TRBD1 or TRBD2 (5 bases each). Germline CDR1 and CDR2: SEHNR and FQNEAQ (reference sequence). This CDR3 contains 12 residues. V shed 4 bases and J shed 4 bases, with 8 bases lying between them.